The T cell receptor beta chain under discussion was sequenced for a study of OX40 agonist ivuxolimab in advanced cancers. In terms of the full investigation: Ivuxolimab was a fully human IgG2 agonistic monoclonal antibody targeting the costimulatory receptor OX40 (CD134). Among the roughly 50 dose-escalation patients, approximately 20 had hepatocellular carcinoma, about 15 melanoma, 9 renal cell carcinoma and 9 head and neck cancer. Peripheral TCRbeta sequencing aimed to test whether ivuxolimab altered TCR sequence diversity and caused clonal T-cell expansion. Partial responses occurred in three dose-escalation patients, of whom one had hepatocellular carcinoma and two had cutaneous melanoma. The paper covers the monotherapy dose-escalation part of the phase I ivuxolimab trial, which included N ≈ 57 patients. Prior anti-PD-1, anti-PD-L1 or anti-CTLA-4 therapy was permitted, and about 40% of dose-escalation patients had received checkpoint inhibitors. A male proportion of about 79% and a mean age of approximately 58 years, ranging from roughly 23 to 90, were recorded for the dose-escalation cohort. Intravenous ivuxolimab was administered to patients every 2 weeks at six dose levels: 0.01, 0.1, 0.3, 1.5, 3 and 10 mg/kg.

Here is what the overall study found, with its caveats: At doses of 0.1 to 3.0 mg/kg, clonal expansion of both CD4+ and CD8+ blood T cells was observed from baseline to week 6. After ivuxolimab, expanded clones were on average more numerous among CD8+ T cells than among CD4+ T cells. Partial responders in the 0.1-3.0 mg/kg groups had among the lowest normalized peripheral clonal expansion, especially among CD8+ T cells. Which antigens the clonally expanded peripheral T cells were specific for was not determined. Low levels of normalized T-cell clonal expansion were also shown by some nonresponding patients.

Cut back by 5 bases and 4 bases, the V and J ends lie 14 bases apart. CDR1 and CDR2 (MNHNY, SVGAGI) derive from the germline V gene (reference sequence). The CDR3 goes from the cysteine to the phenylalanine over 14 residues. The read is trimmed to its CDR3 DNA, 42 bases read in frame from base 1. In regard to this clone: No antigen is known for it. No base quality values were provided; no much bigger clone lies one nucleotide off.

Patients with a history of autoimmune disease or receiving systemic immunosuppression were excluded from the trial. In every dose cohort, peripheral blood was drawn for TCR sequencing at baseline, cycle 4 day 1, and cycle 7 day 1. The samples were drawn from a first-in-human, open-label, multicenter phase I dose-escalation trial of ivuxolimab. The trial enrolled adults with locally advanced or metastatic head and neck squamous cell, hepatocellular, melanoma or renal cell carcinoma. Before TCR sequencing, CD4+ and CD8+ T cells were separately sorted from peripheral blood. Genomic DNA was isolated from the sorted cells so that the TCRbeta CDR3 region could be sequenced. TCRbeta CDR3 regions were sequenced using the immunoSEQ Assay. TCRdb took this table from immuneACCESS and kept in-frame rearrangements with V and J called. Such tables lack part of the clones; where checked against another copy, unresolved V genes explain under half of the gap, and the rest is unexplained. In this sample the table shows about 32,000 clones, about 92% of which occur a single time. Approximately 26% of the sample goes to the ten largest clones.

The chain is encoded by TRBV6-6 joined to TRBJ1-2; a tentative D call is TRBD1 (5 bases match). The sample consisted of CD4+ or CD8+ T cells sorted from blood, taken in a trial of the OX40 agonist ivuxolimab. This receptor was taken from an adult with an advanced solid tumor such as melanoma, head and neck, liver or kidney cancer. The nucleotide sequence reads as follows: TGTGCCAGCAGTGGGGACCCTTTCTCCTATGGCTACACCTTC. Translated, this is CASSGDPFSYGYTF.